Listed below are T cell receptor beta chains from one sample, sequenced in a study of sequential checkpoint blockade in melanoma. This table comes from immunoSEQ multiplex PCR, and its TCRdb copy is limited to in-frame clones, with some not included. The table has around 16,000 clones, 90% to 95% seen once. The sample here was CD8+ T cells sorted from blood (inferred from file names), taken from a patient given nivolumab and ipilimumab in sequence. Source of these receptors: a human donor with melanoma. Both conserved end residues are trimmed from each CDR3. Each record gives: clone size, CDR3 length, V gene, J gene, CDR3 protein. Size is stated for part of the rows, as once, few or many counts, or as a class when the clone is expanded.

abundance: .
len: 13
v_gene: TRBV19
j_gene: TRBJ2-7
CDR3aa: ASSAGTGGFYEQY

abundance: .
len: 14
v_gene: TRBV5-6
j_gene: TRBJ2-7
CDR3aa: ASSWGGAGGVYEQY

abundance: .
len: 12
v_gene: TRBV28
j_gene: TRBJ2-7
CDR3aa: ASSLASTPYEQY

abundance: .
len: 12
v_gene: TRBV7-9
j_gene: TRBJ1-2
CDR3aa: ASNPRDSNYGYT

abundance: .
len: 11
v_gene: TRBV7-9
j_gene: TRBJ2-5
CDR3aa: ASSHTGVFEQY

abundance: .
len: 12
v_gene: TRBV27
j_gene: TRBJ1-2
CDR3aa: ASSSVWAGDGYT

abundance: .
len: 16
v_gene: TRBV5-1
j_gene: TRBJ1-1
CDR3aa: ASTLDPTGTGFSTEAF

abundance: .
len: 11
v_gene: TRBV7-2
j_gene: TRBJ2-7
CDR3aa: ASSYGSDYEQY

abundance: .
len: 12
v_gene: TRBV7-2
j_gene: TRBJ1-2
CDR3aa: ASSLEGSDYGYT

abundance: .
len: 12
v_gene: TRBV27
j_gene: TRBJ2-7
CDR3aa: ASKPTSRPYEQY

abundance: .
len: 12
v_gene: TRBV30
j_gene: TRBJ2-7
CDR3aa: ALINPGNYYEQY

abundance: .
len: 11
v_gene: TRBV4-3
j_gene: TRBJ2-7
CDR3aa: ASSQGSGGEQY

abundance: .
len: 12
v_gene: TRBV28
j_gene: TRBJ1-4
CDR3aa: ASSLGITNEKLF

abundance: .
len: 13
v_gene: TRBV28
j_gene: TRBJ2-7
CDR3aa: ASSLMGLAGVEQY

abundance: .
len: 12
v_gene: TRBV28
j_gene: TRBJ1-2
CDR3aa: ASSLPGQLYGYT

abundance: .
len: 10
v_gene: TRBV30
j_gene: TRBJ1-3
CDR3aa: AWTISGNTIY

abundance: .
len: 12
v_gene: TRBV28
j_gene: TRBJ1-4
CDR3aa: ASMLQGMNEKLF

abundance: few
len: 12
v_gene: TRBV5-6
j_gene: TRBJ2-7
CDR3aa: ASRMTGVGYEQY

abundance: .
len: 14
v_gene: TRBV7-6
j_gene: TRBJ2-1
CDR3aa: ASSLTSGRSYNEQF

abundance: .
len: 12
v_gene: TRBV6-5
j_gene: TRBJ1-2
CDR3aa: ASRPQTGDYGYT

abundance: .
len: 14
v_gene: TRBV28
j_gene: TRBJ1-6
CDR3aa: ASSLSGTVDNSPLH

abundance: .
len: 14
v_gene: TRBV9
j_gene: TRBJ1-2
CDR3aa: ASSRSTGGQGLDYT

abundance: .
len: 13
v_gene: TRBV4-3
j_gene: TRBJ1-5
CDR3aa: ASSQVLGDVQPQH